This TCR beta chain was identified in a study of Ad26.COV2.S vaccination and SARS-CoV-2 variants. Treatment given: about 20 received Ad26.COV2.S at low or high dose, single or two shots; 5 received placebo; per-sample allocation not given. Day 63 after the first injection of vaccine or placebo was the sampling time. The method was immunoSEQ multiplex PCR; TCRdb's version includes in-frame clones alone and lacks a portion of them. The repertoire consists of 350,000 to 400,000 clones, with 89% occurring once and the leading ten covering 1.5% to 2%. The junction had 6 bases not matched to a gene; V was cut back by 0 bases and J by 0 bases. Germline V lookup: CDR1 SGHNT, CDR2 YYREEE (reference sequence). This CDR3 is 18 amino acids long. This clone was seen a single time.

The clonotype comes from a person aged 18-65 years who received the Ad26.COV2.S COVID-19 vaccine or a placebo. The sample here was peripheral blood, taken in a trial of Ad26.COV2.S vaccine versus placebo. V gene TRBV5-4 combines with J gene TRBJ2-4; 10 positions agree with TRBD1. DNA for the CDR3: TGTGCCAGCAGCTTGGGGGGACAGGGGACCCTAGCCAAAAACATTCAGTACTTC. This codes for CASSLGGQGTLAKNIQYF.